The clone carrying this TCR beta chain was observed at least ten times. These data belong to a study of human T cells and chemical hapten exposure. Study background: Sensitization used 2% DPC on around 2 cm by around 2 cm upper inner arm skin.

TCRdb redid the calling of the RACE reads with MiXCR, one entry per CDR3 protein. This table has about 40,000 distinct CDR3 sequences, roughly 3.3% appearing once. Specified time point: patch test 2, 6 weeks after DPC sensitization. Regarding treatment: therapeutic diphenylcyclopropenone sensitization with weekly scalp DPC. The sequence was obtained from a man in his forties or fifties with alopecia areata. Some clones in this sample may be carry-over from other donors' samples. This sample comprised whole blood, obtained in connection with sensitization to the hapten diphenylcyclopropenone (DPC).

The CDR3 coding sequence is TGTGCCACCAGTGATATGAGCTCCTACAATGAGCAGTTCTTC. It yields the protein CATSDMSSYNEQFF. The chain has TRBV24-1 and TRBJ2-1; D is uncertain. This CDR3 contains 14 residues. Germline assignment: CDR1 KGHDR and CDR2 SFDVKD. The V end was cut by 3 bases, the J end by 0 bases, with 5 bases between.